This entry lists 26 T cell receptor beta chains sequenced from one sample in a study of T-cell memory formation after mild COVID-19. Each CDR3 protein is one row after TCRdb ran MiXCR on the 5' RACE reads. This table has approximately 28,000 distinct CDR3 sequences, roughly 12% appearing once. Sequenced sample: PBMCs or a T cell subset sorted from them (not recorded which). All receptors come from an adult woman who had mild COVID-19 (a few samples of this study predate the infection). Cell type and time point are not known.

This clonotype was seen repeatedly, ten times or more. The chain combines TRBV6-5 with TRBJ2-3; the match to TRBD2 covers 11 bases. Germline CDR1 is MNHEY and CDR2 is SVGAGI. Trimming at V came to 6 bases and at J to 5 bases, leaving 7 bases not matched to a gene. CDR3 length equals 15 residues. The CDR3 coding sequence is TGTGCCAGCAGAATAGCGGGAGGGCCTGGAGATACGCAGTATTTT. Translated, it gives CASRIAGGPGDTQYF.

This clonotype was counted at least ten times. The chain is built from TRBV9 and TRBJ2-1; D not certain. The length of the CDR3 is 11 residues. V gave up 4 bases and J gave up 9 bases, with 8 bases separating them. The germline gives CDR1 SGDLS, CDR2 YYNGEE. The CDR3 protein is CASSPGSEQFF. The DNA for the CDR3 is TGTGCCAGCAGCCCCGGATCTGAGCAGTTCTTC.

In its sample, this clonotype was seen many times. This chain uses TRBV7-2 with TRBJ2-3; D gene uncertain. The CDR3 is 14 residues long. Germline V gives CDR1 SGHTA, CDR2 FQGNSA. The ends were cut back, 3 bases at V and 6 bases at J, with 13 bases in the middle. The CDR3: CASSLPTKSDTQYF. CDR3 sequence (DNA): TGTGCCAGCAGCTTGCCGACGAAATCCGATACGCAGTATTTT. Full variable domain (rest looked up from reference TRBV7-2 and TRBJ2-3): GAGVSQSPSNKVTEKGKDVELRCDPISGHTALYWYRQSLGQGLEFLIYFQGNSAPDKSGLPSDRFSAERTGGSVSTLTIQRTQQEDSAVYLCASSLPTKSDTQYFGPGTRLTVL.

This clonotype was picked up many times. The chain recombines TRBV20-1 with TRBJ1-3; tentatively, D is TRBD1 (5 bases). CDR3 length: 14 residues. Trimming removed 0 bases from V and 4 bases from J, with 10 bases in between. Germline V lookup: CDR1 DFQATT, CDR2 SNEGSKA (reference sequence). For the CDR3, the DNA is TGCAGTGCTAGAGATGACCGGACAGGAAACACCATATATTTT. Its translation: CSARDDRTGNTIYF.

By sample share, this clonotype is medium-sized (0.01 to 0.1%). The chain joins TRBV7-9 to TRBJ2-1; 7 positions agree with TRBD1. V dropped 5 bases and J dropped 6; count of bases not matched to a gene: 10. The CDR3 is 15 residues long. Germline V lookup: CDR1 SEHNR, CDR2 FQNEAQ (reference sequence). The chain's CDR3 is CASSIRPTGINEQFF. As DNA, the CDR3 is TGTGCCAGCAGCATCCGACCGACAGGGATCAATGAGCAGTTCTTC.

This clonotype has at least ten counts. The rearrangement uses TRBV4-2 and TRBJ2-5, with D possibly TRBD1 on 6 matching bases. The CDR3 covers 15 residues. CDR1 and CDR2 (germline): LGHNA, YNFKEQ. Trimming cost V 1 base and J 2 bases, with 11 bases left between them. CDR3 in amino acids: CASSQAGTKQETQYF. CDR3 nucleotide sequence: TGTGCCAGCAGCCAAGCCGGGACAAAGCAAGAGACCCAGTACTTC.

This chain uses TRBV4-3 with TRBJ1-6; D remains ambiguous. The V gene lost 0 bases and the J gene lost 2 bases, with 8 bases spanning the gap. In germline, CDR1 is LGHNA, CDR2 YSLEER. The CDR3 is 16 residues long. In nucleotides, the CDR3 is TGCGCCAGCAGCCAAGATGAGGGAGCCTATAATTCACCCCTCCACTTT. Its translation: CASSQDEGAYNSPLHF.

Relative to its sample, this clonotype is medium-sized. The CDR3 is CASSLAKAGPLYEQYF. The CDR3 region has the DNA TGTGCCAGCAGCTTAGCGAAAGCGGGGCCCCTCTACGAGCAGTACTTC. This sequence joins TRBV7-9 and TRBJ2-7, with 7 bases fitting TRBD2. J lost 3 bases, V lost 0 bases, and 8 bases had no gene match. The CDR3 consists of 16 residues. Germline V lookup: CDR1 SEHNR, CDR2 FQNEAQ (reference sequence).

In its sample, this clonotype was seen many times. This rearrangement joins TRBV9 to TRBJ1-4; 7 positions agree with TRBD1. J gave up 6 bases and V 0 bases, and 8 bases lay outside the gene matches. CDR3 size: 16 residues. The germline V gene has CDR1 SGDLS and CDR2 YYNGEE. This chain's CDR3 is CASSVGRQGMYEKLFF. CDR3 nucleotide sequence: TGTGCCAGCAGCGTAGGAAGACAGGGAATGTATGAAAAACTGTTTTTT.

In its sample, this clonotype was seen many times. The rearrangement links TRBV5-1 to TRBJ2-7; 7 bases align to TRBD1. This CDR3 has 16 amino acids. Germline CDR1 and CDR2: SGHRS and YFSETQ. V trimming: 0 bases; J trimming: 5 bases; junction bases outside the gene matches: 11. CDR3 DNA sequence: TGCGCCAGCAGCTTGGATACAGGGGCTTTTAGGAACGAGCAGTACTTC. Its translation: CASSLDTGAFRNEQYF.

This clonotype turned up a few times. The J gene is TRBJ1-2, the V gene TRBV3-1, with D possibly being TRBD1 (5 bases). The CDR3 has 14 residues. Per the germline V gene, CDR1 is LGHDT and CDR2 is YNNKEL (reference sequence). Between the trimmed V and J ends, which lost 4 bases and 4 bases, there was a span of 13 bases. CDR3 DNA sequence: TGTGCCAGCAGCCCAGGGTTTAGTGGCTATGGCTACACCTTC. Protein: CASSPGFSGYGYTF.

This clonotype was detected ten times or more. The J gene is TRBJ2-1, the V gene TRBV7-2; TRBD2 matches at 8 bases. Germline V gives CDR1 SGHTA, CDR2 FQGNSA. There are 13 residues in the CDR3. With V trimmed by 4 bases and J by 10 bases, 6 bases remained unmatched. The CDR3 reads CASSSAIAGEQFF. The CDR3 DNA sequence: TGTGCCAGCAGCTCCGCCATAGCGGGAGAGCAGTTCTTC.

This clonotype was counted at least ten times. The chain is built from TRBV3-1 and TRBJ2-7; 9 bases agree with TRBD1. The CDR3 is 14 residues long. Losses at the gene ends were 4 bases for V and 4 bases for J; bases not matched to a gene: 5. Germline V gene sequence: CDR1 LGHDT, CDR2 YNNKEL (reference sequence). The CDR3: CASSPRDREYEQYF. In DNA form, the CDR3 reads TGTGCCAGCAGCCCGCGGGACAGGGAATACGAGCAGTACTTC.

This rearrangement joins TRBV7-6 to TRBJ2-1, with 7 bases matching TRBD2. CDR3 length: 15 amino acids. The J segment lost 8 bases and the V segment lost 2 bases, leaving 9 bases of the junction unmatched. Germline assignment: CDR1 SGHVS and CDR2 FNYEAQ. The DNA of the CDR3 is TGTGCCAGCAGCTTAACTGAGACTAGCCATGATGAGCAGTTCTTC. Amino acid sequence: CASSLTETSHDEQFF.

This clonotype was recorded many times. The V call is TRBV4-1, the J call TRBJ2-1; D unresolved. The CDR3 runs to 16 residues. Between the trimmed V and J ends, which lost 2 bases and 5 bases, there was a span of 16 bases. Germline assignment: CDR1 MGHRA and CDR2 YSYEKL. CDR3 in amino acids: CASSQFVGSRNNEQFF. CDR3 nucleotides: TGCGCCAGCAGCCAATTTGTGGGGTCCAGGAACAATGAGCAGTTCTTC.

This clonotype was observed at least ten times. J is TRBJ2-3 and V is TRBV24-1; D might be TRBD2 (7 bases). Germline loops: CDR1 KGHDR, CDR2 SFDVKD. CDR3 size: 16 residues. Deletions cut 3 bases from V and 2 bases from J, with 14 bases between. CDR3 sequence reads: CATSDPRGGATDTQYF. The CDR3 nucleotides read TGTGCCACCAGTGATCCCCGAGGGGGGGCCACAGATACGCAGTATTTT.

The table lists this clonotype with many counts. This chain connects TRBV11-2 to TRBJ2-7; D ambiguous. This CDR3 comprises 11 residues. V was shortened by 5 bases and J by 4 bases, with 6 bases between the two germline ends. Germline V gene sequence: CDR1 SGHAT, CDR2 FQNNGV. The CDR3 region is CASSLLYEQYF. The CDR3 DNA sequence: TGTGCCAGCAGCCTCCTGTACGAGCAGTACTTC.

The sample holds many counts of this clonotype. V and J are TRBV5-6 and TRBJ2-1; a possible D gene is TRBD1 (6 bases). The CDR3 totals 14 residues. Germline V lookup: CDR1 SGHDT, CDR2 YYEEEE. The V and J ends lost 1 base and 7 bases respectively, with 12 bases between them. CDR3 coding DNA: TGTGCCAGCAGCTTGCGGCAGGGGATAAATGAGCAGTTCTTC. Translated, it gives CASSLRQGINEQFF.

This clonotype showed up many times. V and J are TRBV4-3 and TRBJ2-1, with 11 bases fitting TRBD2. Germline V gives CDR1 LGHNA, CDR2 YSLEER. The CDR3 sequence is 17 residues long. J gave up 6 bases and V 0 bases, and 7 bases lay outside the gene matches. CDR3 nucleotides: TGCGCCAGCAGCCAAGATCGATTAGCGGGAGGGGGCAATGAGCAGTTCTTC. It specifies CASSQDRLAGGGNEQFF.

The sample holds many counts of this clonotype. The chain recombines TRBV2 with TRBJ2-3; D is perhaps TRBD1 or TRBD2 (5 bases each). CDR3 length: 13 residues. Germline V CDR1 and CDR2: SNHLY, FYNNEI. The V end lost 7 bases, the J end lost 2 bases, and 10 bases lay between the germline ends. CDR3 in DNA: TGTGCCAGCATGGGGGTTTCCACAGATACGCAGTATTTT. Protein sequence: CASMGVSTDTQYF.

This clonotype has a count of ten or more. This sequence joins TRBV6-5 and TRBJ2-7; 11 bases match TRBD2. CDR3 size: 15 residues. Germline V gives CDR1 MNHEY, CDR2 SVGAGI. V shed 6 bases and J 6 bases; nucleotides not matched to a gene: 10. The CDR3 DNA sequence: TGTGCCAGCAGGGCGACGACTAGCGGGAAACGCGAGCAGTACTTC. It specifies CASRATTSGKREQYF.

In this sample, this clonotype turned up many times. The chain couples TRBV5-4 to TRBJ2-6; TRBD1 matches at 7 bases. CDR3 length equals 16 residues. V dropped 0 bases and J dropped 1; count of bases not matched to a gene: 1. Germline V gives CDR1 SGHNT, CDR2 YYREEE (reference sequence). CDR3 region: CASSLGQGSGANVLTF. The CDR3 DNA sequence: TGTGCCAGCAGCTTGGGACAGGGATCTGGGGCCAACGTCCTGACTTTC.

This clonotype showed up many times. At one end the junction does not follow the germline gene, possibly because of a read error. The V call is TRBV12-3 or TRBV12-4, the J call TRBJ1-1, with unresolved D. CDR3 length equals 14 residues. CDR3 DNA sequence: TGTGCCAGCAGTCCAGGCGCCTCGAACATTGAAGCTTTCTTT. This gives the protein CASSPGASNIEAFF.

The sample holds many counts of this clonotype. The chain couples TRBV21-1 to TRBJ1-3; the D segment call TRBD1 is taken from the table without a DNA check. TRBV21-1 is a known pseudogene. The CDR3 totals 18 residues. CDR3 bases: TGTGCCAGCGGGACAGGGACCGATCTGCGCAGAGATGGAAACACCATATATTTT. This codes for CASGTGTDLRRDGNTIYF.

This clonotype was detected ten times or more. The CDR3 region has the DNA TGTGCCAGCAGCTTAGTACGGACAGGGGGCAATGAGCAGTTCTTC. Amino acid sequence: CASSLVRTGGNEQFF. The chain is built from TRBV7-9 and TRBJ2-1, with 10 positions matching TRBD1. V gave up 1 base and J gave up 6 bases; unmatched junction bases: 3. The length of the CDR3 is 15 residues. Germline CDR1 and CDR2: SEHNR and FQNEAQ (reference sequence).

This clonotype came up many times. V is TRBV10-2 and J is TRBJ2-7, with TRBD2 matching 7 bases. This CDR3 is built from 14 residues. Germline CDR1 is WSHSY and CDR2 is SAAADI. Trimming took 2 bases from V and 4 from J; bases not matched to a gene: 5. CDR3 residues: CASSEVGGLYEQYF. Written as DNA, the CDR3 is TGCGCCAGCAGTGAGGTCGGGGGGTTGTACGAGCAGTACTTC.